Below, one T cell receptor beta chain is given with its context. The data are from a study of STAT5B mutations in CD4+ large granular lymphocyte leukemia. Germline loops: CDR1 SGHRS, CDR2 YFSETQ. CDR3 length: 16 residues. The V and J ends lost 0 bases and 5 bases, in that order; junction bases with no gene match: 7. Libraries were prepared by immunoSEQ multiplex PCR; TCRdb keeps only in-frame clonotypes and omits some of them. The sample holds 45,000 to 55,000 clones, around 70% seen once. This receptor was taken from a human donor in good health. Sequenced sample: CD4+ T cells from blood buffy coats. The gene calls are TRBV5-1 and TRBJ1-3; 8 positions match TRBD1. The CDR3: CASSLGGTGGRNTIYF. CDR3 DNA sequence: TGCGCCAGCAGCTTGGGGGGTACAGGGGGAAGAAACACCATATATTTT.